This TCR beta chain was recorded in a study of CD8+ T cells in alopecia areata. Indicated treatment: oral pan-JAK inhibitor, 5-10 mg twice daily. This clone was detected a few times. Per the germline V gene, CDR1 is SGHRS and CDR2 is YFSETQ. The CDR3 covers 15 residues. With V trimmed by 3 bases and J by 0 bases, 4 bases remained unmatched. RNA extraction was followed by reverse transcription into cDNA, which acted as the sequencing template. Libraries were prepared by immunoSEQ multiplex PCR; TCRdb keeps only in-frame clonotypes and omits some of them. Here the sample spans approximately 160,000 clones, roughly 60% being singletons.

This specimen was CD4+ T cells sorted from blood, taken at week 24, from a patient treated with tofacitinib. This clonotype was obtained from a human donor with alopecia areata. The chain carries TRBV5-1 and TRBJ2-7; TRBD1 aligns across 9 bases. CDR3 DNA sequence: TGCGCCAGCAGCTCCGGGACAGGGTACTCCTACGAGCAGTACTTC. Protein product: CASSSGTGYSYEQYF.